The 23 T cell receptor beta chains below were found in one sample sequenced in a study of cytomegalovirus exposure and HLA in healthy donors. It was with 60 Vbeta and 13 Jbeta primers that the PCR ran. The table came from immunoSEQ multiplex PCR; TCRdb's copy has only in-frame clones and leaves some out. The data show over 110,000 clones, approximately 80% seen once. Sequenced: PBMCs. These receptors all stem from a middle-aged man in good health and CMV-seronegative.

The chain combines TRBV7-8 with TRBJ1-2, with D perhaps TRBD1 (5 bases). This CDR3 comprises 13 residues. V was clipped by 5 bases and J by 7 bases, with 14 bases between them. Germline CDR1 reads SGHVS; CDR2 reads FQNEAQ. CDR3 DNA sequence: TGTGCCAGCAGCATGACAGAGATGAGTGGCTACACCTTC. Its protein product is CASSMTEMSGYTF.

The V gene is TRBV28, the J gene TRBJ2-7, with D uncertain. There are 12 residues in the CDR3. V lost 5 bases to trimming and J lost 2 bases, with 7 bases between them. Germline values: CDR1 MDHEN, CDR2 SYDVKM. The CDR3 loop is CASSQVPYEQYF. The CDR3 DNA sequence: TGTGCCAGCAGTCAGGTCCCCTACGAGCAGTACTTC.

The genes are TRBV6-6 and TRBJ2-7; D is undetermined. The CDR3 has 14 amino acids. Germline values: CDR1 MNHNY, CDR2 SVGAGI (reference sequence). The V gene lost 4 bases and the J gene lost 2 bases, with 12 bases spanning the gap. The CDR3 nucleotides are TGTGCCAGCAGTTCCACAAATTCTCCCTACGAGCAGTACTTC. Its protein product is CASSSTNSPYEQYF.

This clone was seen only once. The chain combines TRBV7-9 with TRBJ2-1; D gene ambiguous. Germline V CDR1 and CDR2: SEHNR, FQNEAQ (reference sequence). V lost 2 bases to trimming and J lost 10 bases, with 6 bases between them. CDR3 length: 11 amino acids. DNA for the CDR3: TGTGCCAGCAGCTTAACCGGGGAGCAGTTCTTC. It yields the protein CASSLTGEQFF.

This chain joins TRBV5-1 and TRBJ2-7; D call uncertain. The CDR3 is 15 amino acids. In germline, CDR1 is SGHRS, CDR2 YFSETQ. Trimming left V 1 base short and J 2 bases short, with 13 bases between. This CDR3 is CASSLFPGSTYEQYF. The DNA for the CDR3 is TGCGCCAGCAGCTTGTTTCCAGGATCCACCTACGAGCAGTACTTC.

This clone came up a few times. The chain is built from TRBV7-4 and TRBJ2-5; a possible D gene is TRBD2 (5 bases). The better agreement between TRBJ2-7 and the DNA end casts doubt on the J call. CDR3 length equals 17 residues. Germline CDR1 is SGHVT and CDR2 is SQSDAQ. The CDR3 region is CASSLCPVASQTYEQYF. The DNA of the CDR3 is TGTGCCAGCAGCTTATGTCCCGTGGCTAGCCAAACCTACGAGCAGTACTTC.

This rearrangement joins TRBV5-1 to TRBJ1-1, with D possibly being TRBD1 (6 bases). The CDR3 has 14 amino acids. Germline V lookup: CDR1 SGHRS, CDR2 YFSETQ. V lost 4 bases to trimming and J lost 4 bases, with 14 bases between them. CDR3 DNA sequence: TGCGCCAGCAGCGGCACAGGGACGTCCACTGAAGCTTTCTTT. Amino acid sequence: CASSGTGTSTEAFF.

The CDR3 reads CASRSGTGVGPYEQYF. In DNA, the CDR3 is TGTGCCAGCAGGAGTGGAACAGGGGTCGGGCCCTACGAGCAGTACTTC. The chain is built from TRBV6-6 and TRBJ2-7; TRBD1 matches at 7 bases. Germline trimming cut 6 bases from V and 2 bases from J; bases unmatched to any gene: 13. Per germline, CDR1 MNHNY and CDR2 SVGAGI (reference sequence). The length of the CDR3 is 16 residues.

In the case of this clone: At one boundary the junction diverges from the germline segment, which might be a read error. The V gene is TRBV11-2, the J gene TRBJ1-4; 10 bases agree with TRBD1. Germline V CDR1 and CDR2: SGHAT, FQNNGV. This CDR3 region has 15 residues. CDR3 in DNA: TGTGCCAGCAGCCAGAGGGGACAGGGGAATGGAAAACTGTTTTTT. Translating gives CASSQRGQGNGKLFF.

V gene TRBV19 combines with J gene TRBJ1-2; a possible D gene is TRBD1 (6 bases). Germline CDR1 and CDR2: LNHDA and SQIVND (reference sequence). V lost 4 bases and J 4 bases, leaving 10 bases between the germline ends. CDR3 length: 13 amino acids. This CDR3 is CASSNAQGYGYTF. CDR3 DNA: TGTGCCAGTAGTAACGCACAGGGCTATGGCTACACCTTC.

The V gene is TRBV9, the J gene TRBJ2-7, with D maybe TRBD1 (5 bases). CDR3 size: 14 residues. The V gene's germline CDR1 is SGDLS and CDR2 YYNGEE. The ends were cut back, 0 bases at V and 5 bases at J, with 12 bases in the middle. This chain's CDR3 is CASSVAVQGNEQYF. The DNA for the CDR3 is TGTGCCAGCAGCGTAGCTGTGCAGGGAAACGAGCAGTACTTC. The variable domain in full, completed from reference TRBV9 and TRBJ2-7, reads DSGVTQTPKHLITATGQRVTLRCSPRSGDLSVYWYQQSLDQGLQFLIQYYNGEERAKGNILERFSAQQFPDLHSELNLSSLELGDSALYFCASSVAVQGNEQYFGPGTRLTVT.

This chain uses TRBV7-3 with TRBJ2-5; 7 positions agree with TRBD2. The CDR3 runs to 16 residues. Losses at the gene ends were 0 bases for V and 2 bases for J; bases not matched to a gene: 6. Per the germline V gene, CDR1 is SGHTA and CDR2 is FQGTGA. Written as DNA, the CDR3 is TGTGCCAGCAGCTTAACGGGGAGGGTACCACAAGAGACCCAGTACTTC. This sequence encodes CASSLTGRVPQETQYF.

The chain recombines TRBV7-9 with TRBJ2-1; 9 positions match TRBD2. Germline V gene sequence: CDR1 SEHNR, CDR2 FQNEAQ (reference sequence). The CDR3 covers 16 residues. Trimming took 5 bases from V and 8 from J; bases not matched to a gene: 13. CDR3 sequence: CASSTPLRGGTDEQFF. CDR3 DNA: TGTGCCAGCAGCACCCCCTTGCGGGGGGGCACCGATGAGCAGTTCTTC.

This clone showed up just a few times. The chain joins TRBV2 to TRBJ1-6; 9 bases match TRBD1. Germline V CDR1 and CDR2: SNHLY, FYNNEI. There are 16 residues in the CDR3. V shed 5 bases and J 4 bases; nucleotides not matched to a gene: 6. The CDR3 reads CASSLGQGPYNSPLHF. The DNA for the CDR3 is TGTGCCAGCAGTCTAGGACAGGGGCCATATAATTCACCCCTCCACTTT.

This chain uses TRBV30 with TRBJ2-7; tentative D call: TRBD1 (5 bases). Per germline, CDR1 GTSNPN and CDR2 SVGIG (reference sequence). V lost 0 bases and J lost 0, with 9 bases in between. The CDR3 runs 14 residues. The CDR3 nucleotides read TGTGCCTGGAGTGTAACAGGAGTCTCCTACGAGCAGTACTTC. Encoded protein: CAWSVTGVSYEQYF.

The chain joins TRBV29-1 to TRBJ2-3; tentatively, D is TRBD2 (6 bases). Germline-derived CDR1 and CDR2 are SQVTM and ANQGSEA. Trimming left V 7 bases short and J 0 bases short, with 14 bases between. The CDR3 loop spans 14 amino acids. CDR3 loop: CSAGRRLSTDTQYF. DNA of the CDR3: TGCAGCGCCGGGAGAAGACTAAGCACAGATACGCAGTATTTT.

The chain joins TRBV5-1 to TRBJ2-1; D is unresolved. The CDR3 runs 15 residues. V lost 4 bases, J lost 3 bases, and 14 bases lay in between. Germline V gene sequence: CDR1 SGHRS, CDR2 YFSETQ. The CDR3 nucleotides are TGCGCCAGCAGCGCCCTCCCTGCTAACTACAATGAGCAGTTCTTC. This encodes CASSALPANYNEQFF. Variable domain in full (rest from reference TRBV5-1 and TRBJ2-1): KAGVTQTPRYLIKTRGQQVTLSCSPISGHRSVSWYQQTPGQGLQFLFEYFSETQRNKGNFPGRFSGRQFSNSRSEMNVSTLELGDSALYLCASSALPANYNEQFFGPGTRLTVL.

J is TRBJ2-5 and V is TRBV5-4; a possible D gene is TRBD1 (6 bases). Germline lookup yields CDR1 SGHNT and CDR2 YYREEE (reference sequence). CDR3 length: 13 amino acids. V was cut by 2 bases and J by 5 bases, with 10 bases left in between. For the CDR3, the DNA is TGTGCCAGCAGCTTCAGGGGTGGCGAGACCCAGTACTTC. Protein product: CASSFRGGETQYF.

This chain uses TRBV11-2 with TRBJ1-6, with D unresolved. The CDR3 spans 14 residues. Trimming took off 1 base at V and 5 bases at J, with 6 bases between the two ends. Germline loops: CDR1 SGHAT, CDR2 FQNNGV. In DNA form, the CDR3 reads TGTGCCAGCAGCTTAGTCCGGGATAATTCACCCCTCCACTTT. This encodes CASSLVRDNSPLHF.

This clone has more than one count but fewer than ten. This chain uses TRBV9 with TRBJ1-1; D perhaps matches TRBD1 (6 bases). There are 13 residues in the CDR3. The V end was cut by 1 base, the J end by 6 bases, with 10 bases between. Germline CDR1 reads SGDLS; CDR2 reads YYNGEE. The CDR3 sequence: CASSVSWTAEAFF. The CDR3 bases are TGTGCCAGCAGCGTAAGCTGGACAGCTGAAGCTTTCTTT.

The chain combines TRBV10-1 with TRBJ2-1, with TRBD1 as a possible D gene (6 bases). This CDR3 comprises 13 residues. CDR1 and CDR2 (germline): WNHNN, SYGVQD (reference sequence). The ends were cut back, 6 bases at V and 3 bases at J, with 9 bases in the middle. In DNA form, the CDR3 reads TGCGCCAGCAGGGAGGACAGCTACAATGAGCAGTTCTTC. Amino acid sequence: CASREDSYNEQFF.

The rearrangement uses TRBV4-1 and TRBJ1-5, with TRBD1 as a possible D gene (5 bases). The CDR3 has 15 amino acids. The ends were cut back, 2 bases at V and 1 base at J, with 9 bases in the middle. CDR1 is MGHRA and CDR2 is YSYEKL in the germline V gene. CDR3 region: CASSQLTESNQPQHF. The CDR3 DNA is TGCGCCAGCAGCCAATTGACAGAAAGCAATCAGCCCCAGCATTTT.

Note on this clone: One end of the junction fails to match germline, which may point to a read error. This chain joins TRBV7-7 and TRBJ2-2; 8 positions match TRBD1. CDR1 and CDR2 (germline): SSHAT, FNYEAQ (reference sequence). The CDR3 length is 15 residues. The CDR3 loop is CASSSGQGMSGELFF. CDR3 sequence (DNA): TGTGCTAGCAGCAGCGGACAGGGAATGTCCGGGGAGCTGTTTTTT.